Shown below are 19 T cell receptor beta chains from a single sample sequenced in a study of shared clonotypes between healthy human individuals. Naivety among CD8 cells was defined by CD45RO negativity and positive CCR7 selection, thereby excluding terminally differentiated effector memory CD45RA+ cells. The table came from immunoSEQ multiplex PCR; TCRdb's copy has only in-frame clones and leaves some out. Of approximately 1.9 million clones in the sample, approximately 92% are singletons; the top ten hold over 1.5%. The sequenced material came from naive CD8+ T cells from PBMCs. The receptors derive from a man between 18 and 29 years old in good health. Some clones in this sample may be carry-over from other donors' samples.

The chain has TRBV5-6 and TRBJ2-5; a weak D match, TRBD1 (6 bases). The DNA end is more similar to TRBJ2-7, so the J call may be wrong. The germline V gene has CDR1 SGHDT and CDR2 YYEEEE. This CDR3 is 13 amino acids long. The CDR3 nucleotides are TGTGCCAGCAGCGGGACAAGACCTTACGAGCAGTACTTC. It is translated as CASSGTRPYEQYF.

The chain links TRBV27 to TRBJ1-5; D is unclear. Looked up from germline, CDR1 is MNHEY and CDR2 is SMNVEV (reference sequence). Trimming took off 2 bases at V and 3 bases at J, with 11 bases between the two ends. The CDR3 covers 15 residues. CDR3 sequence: CASSLVVAPNQPQHF. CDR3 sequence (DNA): TGTGCCAGCAGTTTAGTTGTCGCACCCAATCAGCCCCAGCATTTT.

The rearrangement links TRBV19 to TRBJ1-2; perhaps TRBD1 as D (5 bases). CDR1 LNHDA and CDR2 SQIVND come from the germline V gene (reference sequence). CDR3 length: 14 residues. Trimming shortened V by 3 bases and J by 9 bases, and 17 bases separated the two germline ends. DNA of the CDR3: TGTGCCAGTAGTATCAGAGGGACGAGCCCCCGCTACACCTTC. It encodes CASSIRGTSPRYTF.

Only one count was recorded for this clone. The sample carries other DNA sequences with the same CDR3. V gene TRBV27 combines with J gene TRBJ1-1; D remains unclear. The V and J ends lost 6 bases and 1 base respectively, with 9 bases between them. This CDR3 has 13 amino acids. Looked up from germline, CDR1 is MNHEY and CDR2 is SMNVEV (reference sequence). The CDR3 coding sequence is TGTGCCAGCAGCTCGGCGGGGAACACTGAAGCTTTCTTT. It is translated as CASSSAGNTEAFF.

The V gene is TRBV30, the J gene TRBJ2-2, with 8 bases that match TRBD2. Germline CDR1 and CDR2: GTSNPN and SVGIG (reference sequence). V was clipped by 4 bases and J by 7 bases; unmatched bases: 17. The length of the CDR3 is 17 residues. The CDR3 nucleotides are TGTGCCTGGACCCCCTGGGTACCGGGGGGGGAAATCGGGGAGCTGTTTTTT. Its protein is CAWTPWVPGGEIGELFF.

CDR3 coding DNA: TGTGCCATCAGTGAGTCATGGGGCGCAGGAGGCACTAATGAAAAACTGTTTTTT. Its protein product is CAISESWGAGGTNEKLFF. V usage is TRBV10-3 and J usage is TRBJ1-4; D possibly corresponds to TRBD1 (5 bases). Trimming removed 0 bases at V and 2 bases at J, with 16 bases between. The CDR3 runs to 18 residues. Germline V gives CDR1 ENHRY, CDR2 SYGVKD.

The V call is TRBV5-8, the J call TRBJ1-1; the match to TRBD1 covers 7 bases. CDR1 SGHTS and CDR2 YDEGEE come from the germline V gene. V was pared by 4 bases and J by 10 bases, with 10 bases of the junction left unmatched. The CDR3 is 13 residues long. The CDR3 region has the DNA TGTGCCAGCAGCCGACAGGGTCTGGTTGGAGCTTTCTTT. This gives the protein CASSRQGLVGAFF.

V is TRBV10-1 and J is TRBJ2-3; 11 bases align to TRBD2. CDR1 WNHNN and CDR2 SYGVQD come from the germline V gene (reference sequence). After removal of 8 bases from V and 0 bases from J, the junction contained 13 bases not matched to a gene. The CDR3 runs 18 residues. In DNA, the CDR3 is TGCGCCAGCCCCGTACTTGGGACTAGCGGAAAAAGCACAGATACGCAGTATTTT. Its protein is CASPVLGTSGKSTDTQYF.

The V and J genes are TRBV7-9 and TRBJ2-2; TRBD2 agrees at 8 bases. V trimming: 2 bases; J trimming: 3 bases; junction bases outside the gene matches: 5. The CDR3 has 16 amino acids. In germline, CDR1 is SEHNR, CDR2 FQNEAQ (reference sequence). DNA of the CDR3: TGTGCCAGCAGCTTAAATCCTAGCGGGTACACCGGGGAGCTGTTTTTT. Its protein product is CASSLNPSGYTGELFF. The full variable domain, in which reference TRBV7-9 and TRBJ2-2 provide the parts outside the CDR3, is DTGVSQNPRHKITKRGQNVTFRCDPISEHNRLYWYRQTLGQGPEFLTYFQNEAQLEKSRLLSDRFSAERPKGSFSTLEIQRTEQGDSAMYLCASSLNPSGYTGELFFGEGSRLTVL.

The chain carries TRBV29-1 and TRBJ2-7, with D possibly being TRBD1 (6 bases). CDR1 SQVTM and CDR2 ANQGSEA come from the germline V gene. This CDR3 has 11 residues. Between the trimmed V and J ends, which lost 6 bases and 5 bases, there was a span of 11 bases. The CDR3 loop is CSVRGSDEQYF. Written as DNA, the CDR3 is TGCAGCGTGAGGGGGTCCGACGAGCAGTACTTC.

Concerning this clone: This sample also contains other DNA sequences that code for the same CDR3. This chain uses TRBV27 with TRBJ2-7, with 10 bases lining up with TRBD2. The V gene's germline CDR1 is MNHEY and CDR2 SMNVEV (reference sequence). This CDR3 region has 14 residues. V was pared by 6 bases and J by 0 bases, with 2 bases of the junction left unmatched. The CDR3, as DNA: TGTGCCAGCAGCCTAGCGGGGGACTCCTACGAGCAGTACTTC. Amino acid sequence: CASSLAGDSYEQYF.

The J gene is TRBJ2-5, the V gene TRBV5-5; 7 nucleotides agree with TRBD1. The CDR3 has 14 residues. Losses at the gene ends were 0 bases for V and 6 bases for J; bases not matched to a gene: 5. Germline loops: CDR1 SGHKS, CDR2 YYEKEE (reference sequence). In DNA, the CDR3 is TGTGCCAGCAGCTTGGAGGGGGCTTGGAAGACCCAGTACTTC. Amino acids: CASSLEGAWKTQYF.

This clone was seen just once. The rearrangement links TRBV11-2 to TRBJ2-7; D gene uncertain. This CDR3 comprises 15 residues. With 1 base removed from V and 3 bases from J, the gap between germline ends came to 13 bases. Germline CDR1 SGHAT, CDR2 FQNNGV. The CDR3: CASSLGTPELYEQYF. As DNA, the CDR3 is TGTGCCAGCAGCTTAGGGACCCCAGAACTCTACGAGCAGTACTTC.

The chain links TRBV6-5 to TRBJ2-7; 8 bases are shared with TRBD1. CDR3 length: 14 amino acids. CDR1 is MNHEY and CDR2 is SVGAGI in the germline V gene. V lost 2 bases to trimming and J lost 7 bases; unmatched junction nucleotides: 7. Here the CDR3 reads CASSYRRTGFEQYF. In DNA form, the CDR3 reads TGTGCCAGCAGTTACCGCAGGACAGGGTTTGAGCAGTACTTC.

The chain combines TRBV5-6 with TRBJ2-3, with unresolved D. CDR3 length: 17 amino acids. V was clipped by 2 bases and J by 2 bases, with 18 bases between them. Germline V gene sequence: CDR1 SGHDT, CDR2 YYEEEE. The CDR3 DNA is TGTGCCAGCAGCTTTAACATGGGCGGCTTACACACAGATACGCAGTATTTT. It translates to CASSFNMGGLHTDTQYF.

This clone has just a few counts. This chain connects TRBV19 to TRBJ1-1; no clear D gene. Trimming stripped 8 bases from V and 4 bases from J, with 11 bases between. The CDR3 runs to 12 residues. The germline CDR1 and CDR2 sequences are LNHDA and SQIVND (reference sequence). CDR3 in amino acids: CASQAGSTEAFF. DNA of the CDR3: TGTGCCAGTCAGGCGGGGAGCACTGAAGCTTTCTTT.

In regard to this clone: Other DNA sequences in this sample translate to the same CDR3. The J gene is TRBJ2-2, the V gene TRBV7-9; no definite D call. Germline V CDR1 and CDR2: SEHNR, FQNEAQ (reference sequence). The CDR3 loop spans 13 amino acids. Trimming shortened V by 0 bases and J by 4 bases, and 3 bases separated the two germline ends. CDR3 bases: TGTGCCAGCAGCTTAGCGCTCACCGGGGAGCTGTTTTTT. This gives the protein CASSLALTGELFF.

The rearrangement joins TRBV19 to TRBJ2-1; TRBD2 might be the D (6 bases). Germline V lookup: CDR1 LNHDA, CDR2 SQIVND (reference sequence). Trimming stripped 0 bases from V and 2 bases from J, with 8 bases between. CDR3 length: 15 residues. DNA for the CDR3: TGTGCCAGTAGTATAGAACCTAGCGCCTACAATGAGCAGTTCTTC. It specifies CASSIEPSAYNEQFF. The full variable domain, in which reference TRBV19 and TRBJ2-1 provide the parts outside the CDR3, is DGGITQSPKYLFRKEGQNVTLSCEQNLNHDAMYWYRQDPGQGLRLIYYSQIVNDFQKGDIAEGYSVSREKKESFPLTVTSAQKNPTAFYLCASSIEPSAYNEQFFGPGTRLTVL.

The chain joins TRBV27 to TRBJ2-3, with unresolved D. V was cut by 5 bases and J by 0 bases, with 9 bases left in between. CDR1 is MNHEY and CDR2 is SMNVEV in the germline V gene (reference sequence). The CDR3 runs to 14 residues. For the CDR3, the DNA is TGTGCCAGCAGTCCCCTAAAGAGCACAGATACGCAGTATTTT. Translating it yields CASSPLKSTDTQYF.